These 2 T cell receptor beta chains came from one sample sequenced in a study of T cell responses to AZD1222 COVID-19 vaccine. Measured with immunoSEQ multiplex PCR; TCRdb has only the in-frame clones, and not every one. The data show around 70,000 clones, 88% seen once. The source material was peripheral blood, sampled 28 days after the second dose of the MenACWY control vaccine. Source of these receptors: an adult who received the MenACWY meningococcal vaccine as a control.

With regard to this clone: An end of the junction differs from the germline gene, which may be a read error. The chain recombines TRBV4-1 with TRBJ1-4, with a weak D call TRBD1 (6 bases). The CDR3 extends over 13 amino acids. CDR1 and CDR2 (germline): MGHRA, YSYEKL. The CDR3 DNA reads TGCGCCAGCAGCCAAGAGTACGACAGGTTACAGGATTTT. Its translation is CASSQEYDRLQDF.

This clone was detected a few times. The CDR3 loop is CASTPGGYIQYF. The CDR3 DNA follows: TGTGCCAGCACCCCAGGGGGATACATTCAGTACTTC. V usage is TRBV11-2 and J usage is TRBJ2-4; 7 nucleotides line up with TRBD1. Germline V gene data show CDR1 as SGHAT and CDR2 as FQNNGV. The length of the CDR3 is 12 residues. V shed 7 bases and J 8 bases; nucleotides not matched to a gene: 5.